These T cell receptor beta chains were read from a single sample in a study of OX40 agonist ivuxolimab in advanced cancers. TCRdb keeps only in-frame clones here, not all; method: immunoSEQ multiplex PCR. The sample includes over 40,000 clones, more than 70% of them seen just once. The sequencing here drew on CD4+ or CD8+ T cells sorted from blood, taken in a trial of the OX40 agonist ivuxolimab. The receptors derive from an adult with an advanced solid tumor such as melanoma, head and neck, liver or kidney cancer. The CDR3 runs from the conserved cysteine through the conserved F or W. Each record gives: J gene, V gene, D gene, clone size, CDR3 DNA, CDR3 protein. The D gene is left open where the match is weak. Expanded clones are given a class, and other clones once, few, many or no size at all.

TRBJ2-5 | TRBV4-2 | TRBD2 | - | TGTGCCAGCAGCAAAGCGGGAGGGCCCGAAGAGACCCAGTACTTC | CASSKAGGPEETQYF
TRBJ1-1 | TRBV19 | - | - | TGTGCCAGTACCCAGTCTGGCGGGATGGATTATGAAGCTTTCTTT | CASTQSGGMDYEAFF
TRBJ2-7 | TRBV6-5 | - | - | TGTGCCAGCAGTAGGACACCAACACCCTACTACGAGCAGTACTTC | CASSRTPTPYYEQYF
TRBJ1-1 | TRBV4-1 | - | - | TGCGCCAGCAGCCGCATGGGGGATTTGAACACTGAAGCTTTCTTT | CASSRMGDLNTEAFF
TRBJ2-1 | TRBV19 | - | - | TGTGCCAGTAGTCACTCGCGGCAGTACAATGAGCAGTTCTTC | CASSHSRQYNEQFF
TRBJ2-7 | TRBV5-1 | TRBD1 | - | TGCGCCAGCAGCCGCCCCGGGACAGGGAACTACGAGCAGTACTTC | CASSRPGTGNYEQYF
TRBJ2-2 | TRBV15 | - | once | TGTGCCACCAGCAGAGCCCCCGGACGCCTTGGCACCGGGGAGCTGTTTTTT | CATSRAPGRLGTGELFF
TRBJ1-6 | TRBV27 | TRBD1 | - | TGTGCCAGCAGTACCCCGGGACAGGGATTTAGCTCCTATAATTCACCCCTCCACTTT | CASSTPGQGFSSYNSPLHF
TRBJ2-2 | TRBV19 | - | - | TGTGCCACCCGACAGGTACCCCGGAGGGAGCTGTTTTTT | CATRQVPRRELFF
TRBJ2-7 | TRBV19 | TRBD2 | - | TGTGCCAGTAGTATTCGAAGATCGGGACTAGTAACCGGAAGCTACGAGCAGTACTTC | CASSIRRSGLVTGSYEQYF
TRBJ2-5 | TRBV5-1 | - | medium-sized | TGCGCCAGCAGCTACTACTCATCAGAGACCCAGTACTTC | CASSYYSSETQYF
TRBJ2-7 | TRBV6-6 | TRBD1 | - | TGTGCCAGCAGTCCGGACAGGGGAACATACGAGCAGTACTTC | CASSPDRGTYEQYF
TRBJ2-1 | TRBV14 | TRBD2 | once | TGTGCCAGCAGCCAGCGCTTTCTAGCGGGGGGGTACAATGAGCAGTTCTTC | CASSQRFLAGGYNEQFF
TRBJ2-3 | TRBV30 | - | - | TGTGCCTGGAGTCCCACGGGAAGGGGGTATTTAGATACGCAGTATTTT | CAWSPTGRGYLDTQYF
TRBJ1-3 | TRBV9 | - | - | TGTGCCAGCAGCGTAGTCCCCCCAGGTCCCAGTGGAAACACCATATATTTT | CASSVVPPGPSGNTIYF